Listed below are T cell receptor beta chains from one sample, sequenced in a study of memory CD4+ T cells and cytomegalovirus serostatus. Profiling relied on immunoSEQ multiplex PCR, and the TCRdb table lists in-frame clones only, not all of them. The sample carries under 40,000 clones, 79% recorded once. Source material: memory CD4+ T cells from blood. The source of these receptors is an adult in good health and CMV-seropositive. Each CDR3 is given with its conserved first and last residue.

TRBV6-5	TRBJ1-2	CASSYDSKNYGYTF
TRBV7-7	TRBJ2-5	CASSLAPTSGSGGTQYF
TRBV11-2	TRBJ2-5	CASSSYGGGETQYF
TRBV5-4	TRBJ2-7	CASSFGLAGGLASYEQYF
TRBV10-3	TRBJ2-1	CATTDRDDEQFF
TRBV2	TRBJ1-3	CASSAEVGAGRGNTIYF
TRBV6-1	TRBJ2-3	CASLDPGVTDTQYF
TRBV6-1	TRBJ1-2	CASIKPGQGYGYTF
TRBV15	TRBJ1-3	CATSRDGGTVSGNTIYF
TRBV29-1	TRBJ2-4	CSVRTPRRNIQYF
TRBV5-8	TRBJ1-2	CASSLAGDPYGYTF
TRBV19	TRBJ1-5	CASSMVTRENQPQHF
TRBV19	TRBJ1-2	CASGPGALDMRRGYTF
TRBV19	TRBJ1-1	CASSIFENTEAFF
TRBV5-6	TRBJ2-6	CASSLAGTRPYSGANVLTF
TRBV5-1	TRBJ2-2	CASSLAQGAAGELFF
TRBV29-1	TRBJ1-1	CSVGGQLNTEAFF
TRBV2	TRBJ2-5	CASNRGRETQYF
TRBV2	TRBJ2-7	CASTWTGHSYEQYF
TRBV11-1	TRBJ2-3	CASSLSARRDTQYF
TRBV6-1	TRBJ2-1	CASSEGGSGRAHEQFF
TRBV18	TRBJ1-4	CASSPNTGQGEKLFF
TRBV4-1	TRBJ1-1	CASARQGNTEAFF
TRBV19	TRBJ2-1	CASTPGQLAGNEQFF
TRBV7-3	TRBJ2-2	CASSLVAGGFTGELFF
TRBV2	TRBJ2-7	CASRRQGATYEQYF
TRBV19	TRBJ2-6	CASSLLQAGANVLTF
TRBV10-3	TRBJ2-7	CAISETGDYEQYF
TRBV29-1	TRBJ2-7	CSVEKGADYEQYF
TRBV6-5	TRBJ1-4	CASSYERGLREKLFF
TRBV9	TRBJ2-3	CASSVRPAGVSDTQYF
TRBV9	TRBJ2-5	CASSVGTLPQETQYF
TRBV6-5	TRBJ1-3	CASSYRTGVGNTIYF
TRBV11-2	TRBJ2-5	CASSLSSGGGETQYF
TRBV28	TRBJ2-7	CASSPRGLGYEQYF
TRBV18	TRBJ1-4	CASSPSGSLTGTIEHEKLFF
TRBV5-1	TRBJ2-1	CASSLGDPLSYNEQFF
TRBV5-1	TRBJ1-2	CASSSTGQNYGYTF
TRBV5-1	TRBJ2-5	CASSSNWETQYF
TRBV4-3	TRBJ2-3	CASSQEGGSGDTQYF
TRBV7-2	TRBJ1-1	CASSPSGLGTGEAFF
TRBV5-1	TRBJ2-2	CASSLETGAGELFF
TRBV6-1	TRBJ1-6	CASSVMVRNSPLHF
TRBV28	TRBJ1-3	CASRGGGGNTIYF
TRBV18	TRBJ1-2	CASSSQGAYGYTF
TRBV29-1	NA	CSVGSSGATAYEQYF
TRBV27	TRBJ1-1	CASSPPRTRGTEAFF
TRBV7-2	TRBJ2-7	CASSFGGGLAPYEQYF
TRBV4-1	TRBJ1-5	CASSQDTIQPQHF
TRBV29-1	TRBJ2-7	CSVERAETYEQYF
TRBV18	TRBJ1-1	CASSPTGDTEAFF
TRBV11-2	TRBJ1-6	CASSLAPGDNSPLHF
TRBV2	TRBJ1-2	CASSVRDRKYGGYTF
TRBV7-3	TRBJ2-3	CASSPGTPGDTQYF
TRBV9	TRBJ2-4	CASSNSTTPFKNIQYF
TRBV5-1	TRBJ2-7	CASSSGLAGALQYF
TRBV7-9	TRBJ2-2	CASSLPFRLAGIAGELFF
TRBV5-1	NA	CASSFSGDRTYEQYF
TRBV18	TRBJ1-2	CASSSAGLGYTF
TRBV6-6	TRBJ2-7	CASSPRRGLAGDEQYF